Below, one T cell receptor (beta chain) is given with its context. Its target is unknown. The data were obtained in a study of glioma-infiltrating T cells after dendritic cell vaccination. Input was 2 to 2.5 ug genomic DNA, or all available if less. The PCR used 60 V beta and 13 J beta primers. This table comes from immunoSEQ multiplex PCR, and its TCRdb copy is limited to in-frame clones, with some not included. The sample lists roughly 100,000 clones, approximately 87% occurring once. Germline-derived CDR1 and CDR2 are SGHTS and YDEGEE. V gave up 2 bases and J gave up 6 bases, with 14 bases separating them. This CDR3 spans 14 amino acids. Overall study results and limits: Few patients contributed both blood and tumor specimens.

The sequenced sample was blood, obtained before dendritic cell vaccination. The sequence was collected from a human donor with glioblastoma. The rearrangement joins TRBV5-8 to TRBJ1-2; no clear D gene. CDR3 loop: CASSFSSTANGYTF. CDR3 nucleotides: TGTGCCAGCAGCTTTAGTTCCACAGCAAATGGCTACACCTTC.